This TCR beta chain was identified during a study of tumor T cells in aggressive B-cell lymphoma. Clones were read by immunoSEQ multiplex PCR, and TCRdb kept only the in-frame ones, dropping some. This table has some 2,500 clones, roughly nine tenths appearing once. The germline V gene has CDR1 SGDLS and CDR2 YYNGEE. V was cut by 0 bases and J by 7 bases, with 11 bases left in between. This CDR3 is built from 15 residues. The material sequenced was tumor tissue. The sequence derives from an adult with diffuse large B cell lymphoma. The chain employs TRBV9 and TRBJ1-6; D ambiguous. The CDR3 sequence: CASSVEPGMNSPLHF. The CDR3 coding sequence is TGTGCCAGCAGCGTAGAACCGGGGATGAATTCACCCCTCCACTTT.